The 8 T cell receptor beta chains presented below share a single source sample, sequenced in a study of human T cells and chemical hapten exposure. Each CDR3 protein gets one entry after TCRdb re-called the RACE reads with MiXCR. The repertoire holds around 190,000 distinct CDR3 sequences, with about 22% as singletons. Time point indicated: patch test 1, 2 weeks after DPC sensitization. Treatment specified: therapeutic diphenylcyclopropenone sensitization with weekly scalp DPC. The sample in question was whole blood, obtained in connection with sensitization to the hapten diphenylcyclopropenone (DPC). The receptor set was obtained from a woman in her fifties or sixties with alopecia areata. Some clones in this sample may be carry-over from other donors' samples.

This clonotype was seen a few times. This chain joins TRBV20-1 and TRBJ2-1; D may correspond to TRBD1 or TRBD2 (5 bases each). This CDR3 has 12 amino acids. From germline, CDR1 is DFQATT and CDR2 SNEGSKA (reference sequence). Trimming removed 3 bases at V and 8 bases at J, with 11 bases between. This CDR3 reads CSASLGVDEQFF. In DNA, the CDR3 is TGCAGTGCTAGTTTGGGGGTGGATGAGCAGTTCTTC.

This clonotype was seen more than once but under ten times. The chain employs TRBV15 and TRBJ2-2; 11 bases fit TRBD2. Per germline, CDR1 LNHNV and CDR2 YYDKDF (reference sequence). The CDR3 covers 17 residues. The V and J ends lost 1 base and 4 bases, in that order; junction bases with no gene match: 5. Here the CDR3 DNA reads TGTGCCACCAGCAGAGTTACTACTAGCGGGAGCACCGGGGAGCTGTTTTTT. It encodes CATSRVTTSGSTGELFF.

V usage is TRBV3-1 and J usage is TRBJ2-5, with 10 positions matching TRBD1. The germline V gene encodes CDR1 LGHDT and CDR2 YNNKEL (reference sequence). The CDR3 has 15 amino acids. The J segment lost 4 bases and the V segment lost 0 bases, leaving 2 bases of the junction unmatched. The CDR3, as DNA: TGTGCCAGCAGCCAAGATGGGGACAGGGGAGAGACCCAGTACTTC. Amino acids: CASSQDGDRGETQYF.

This chain links TRBV6-5 with TRBJ1-4; 7 bases are shared with TRBD1. The CDR3 length is 14 residues. Germline loops: CDR1 MNHEY, CDR2 SVGAGI. Losses at the gene ends were 6 bases for V and 7 bases for J; bases not matched to a gene: 8. This chain's CDR3 is CASRPRQGGEKLFF. The CDR3 nucleotides are TGTGCCAGCAGGCCACGACAGGGAGGTGAAAAACTGTTTTTT.

This clonotype occurred a few times. The CDR3 DNA is TGTGCCAGCAGCTCTACAGGGGGCAGGAACACTGAAGCTTTCTTT. Protein: CASSSTGGRNTEAFF. The chain combines TRBV7-6 with TRBJ1-1; 9 positions agree with TRBD1. V shed 4 bases, J shed 1 base, and the junction held 4 bases outside the gene matches. The CDR3 is made up of 15 amino acids. Germline loops: CDR1 SGHVS, CDR2 FNYEAQ.

This clonotype turned up a few times. The chain uses TRBV7-8 and TRBJ2-1, with D maybe TRBD2 (5 bases). Germline lookup yields CDR1 SGHVS and CDR2 FQNEAQ. The length of the CDR3 is 13 residues. V was cut by 5 bases and J by 10 bases, with 15 bases left in between. The CDR3 nucleotides read TGTGCCAGCAGCCCATCGGGGTTGGGAGAGCAGTTCTTC. Protein: CASSPSGLGEQFF.

This chain joins TRBV7-9 and TRBJ2-1; TRBD2 agrees at 13 bases. This CDR3 spans 16 amino acids. The J segment lost 7 bases and the V segment lost 5 bases, leaving 8 bases of the junction unmatched. CDR1 and CDR2 from the germline V gene are SEHNR and FQNEAQ (reference sequence). CDR3 loop: CASSQTSGRPWNEQFF. The DNA of the CDR3 is TGTGCCAGCAGCCAGACTAGCGGGAGGCCCTGGAATGAGCAGTTCTTC.

In this sample, this clonotype turned up many times. The rearrangement uses TRBV5-1 and TRBJ2-3; TRBD1 matches 10 bases. Germline values: CDR1 SGHRS, CDR2 YFSETQ. The length of the CDR3 is 15 residues. V dropped 0 bases and J dropped 3; count of bases not matched to a gene: 1. CDR3 protein: CASSLGGQGTDTQYF. In nucleotides, the CDR3 is TGCGCCAGCAGCTTGGGGGGACAGGGGACAGATACGCAGTATTTT.